This T cell receptor (beta chain) was profiled in a study of T cells in localized non-small cell lung cancer. Turning to this clone: The antigen is unknown.

From germline, CDR1 is SNHLY and CDR2 FYNNEI. The V segment lost 6 bases and the J segment 7 bases; nucleotides outside the gene matches: 6. CDR3 length: 14 residues. The table came from immunoSEQ multiplex PCR; TCRdb's copy has only in-frame clones and leaves some out. The sample carries some 30,000 clones, approximately 94% recorded once. Findings and caveats of the study: Appearance in adjacent lung was seen for a median 57 of the top 100 tumor clones.

This receptor was identified in a woman aged 35-75 years with stage I lung adenocarcinoma. The sample in question was peripheral blood, obtained before any cancer treatment. The rearrangement uses TRBV2 and TRBJ1-5, with 10 bases lining up with TRBD1. CDR3 in amino acids: CASSTGQGGQPQHF. The DNA of the CDR3 is TGTGCCAGCAGCACCGGACAGGGGGGACAGCCCCAGCATTTT. The variable domain in full, completed from reference TRBV2 and TRBJ1-5, reads EPEVTQTPSHQVTQMGQEVILRCVPISNHLYFYWYRQILGQKVEFLVSFYNNEISEKSEIFDDQFSVERPDGSNFTLKIRSTKLEDSAMYFCASSTGQGGQPQHFGDGTRLSIL.